Sequencing of this T cell receptor (beta chain) was carried out in a study of chemoradiotherapy in HPV16-positive cancers. To note about this clone: What it binds is unknown.

Study-level findings and limits: Functional assays defining HPV-specific T cells used only two HPV16-positive patients.

Libraries were prepared by immunoSEQ multiplex PCR; TCRdb keeps only in-frame clonotypes and omits some of them. The sample has more than 30,000 clones, nearly 90% seen once. CDR1 is SGHRS, CDR2 YFSETQ, per germline. V dropped 3 bases and J dropped 1 base, with 10 bases sitting between them. This CDR3 contains 15 residues. Sequenced here: blood, sampled from a patient who underwent chemoradiotherapy. The receptor's source is a human donor with HPV-associated anogenital cancer. The V gene is TRBV5-1, the J gene TRBJ2-2, with D possibly TRBD2 on 5 matching bases. The CDR3 DNA reads as TGCGCCAGCAGCTCGCGGACTGGGAACACCGGGGAGCTGTTTTTT. It codes for CASSSRTGNTGELFF.